This passage covers 21 T cell receptor beta chains from one sample sequenced in a study of blood T cell repertoires in COVID-19. Profiling relied on immunoSEQ multiplex PCR, and the TCRdb table lists in-frame clones only, not all of them. The sample contains 100,000 to 150,000 clones, approximately 83% of which appear only once. The sample taken for sequencing was peripheral blood. These receptors originate from a middle-aged man with active or convalescent COVID-19.

There are a few counts of this clone. The V and J genes are TRBV6-2 or TRBV6-3 and TRBJ1-1; TRBD1 aligns across 9 bases. The length of the CDR3 is 14 residues. CDR1 and CDR2 from the germline V gene are MNHEY and SVGEGT. J was trimmed by 1 base and V by 5 bases; bases with no gene match: 2. This CDR3 is CASSGQGTNTEAFF. In nucleotides, the CDR3 is TGTGCCAGCAGTGGACAGGGGACGAACACTGAAGCTTTCTTT.

This chain joins TRBV27 and TRBJ1-2, with TRBD1 matching 9 bases. The CDR3 covers 15 residues. The germline gives CDR1 MNHEY, CDR2 SMNVEV (reference sequence). V trimming: 6 bases; J trimming: 5 bases; junction bases outside the gene matches: 10. The DNA of the CDR3 is TGTGCCAGCAGGTTGGGGAACAGGGGGCTTTATGGCTACACCTTC. Its protein product is CASRLGNRGLYGYTF.

V usage is TRBV6-2 or TRBV6-3 and J usage is TRBJ1-1; 7 bases line up with TRBD1. The V segment lost 1 base and the J segment 5 bases; nucleotides outside the gene matches: 7. Germline V gene lookup returns CDR1 MNHEY and CDR2 SVGEGT. The CDR3 covers 15 residues. CDR3 DNA sequence: TGTGCCAGCAGTTACTTTAGCAGGGGGACAACTGAAGCTTTCTTT. It codes for CASSYFSRGTTEAFF.

The chain recombines TRBV6-5 with TRBJ1-6; TRBD1 matches 8 bases. With 6 bases clipped from V and 9 bases from J, the junction kept 7 bases outside the gene matches. CDR3 length: 14 residues. Germline values: CDR1 MNHEY, CDR2 SVGAGI. The CDR3 nucleotides read TGTGCCAGCAGAAGCCGGGACAGGTCTTCACCCCTCCACTTT. Protein sequence: CASRSRDRSSPLHF.

This sequence joins TRBV7-6 and TRBJ1-1; 11 nucleotides agree with TRBD1. The length of the CDR3 is 16 residues. From germline, CDR1 is SGHVS and CDR2 FNYEAQ. With 4 bases clipped from V and 0 bases from J, the junction kept 4 bases outside the gene matches. CDR3: CASSSGTGGMNTEAFF. DNA of the CDR3: TGTGCCAGCAGCTCCGGGACAGGGGGGATGAACACTGAAGCTTTCTTT.

The chain joins TRBV7-2 to TRBJ1-5; a possible D gene is TRBD1 (5 bases). Trimming took off 5 bases at V and 6 bases at J, with 14 bases between the two ends. The CDR3 covers 14 residues. Germline values: CDR1 SGHTA, CDR2 FQGNSA. The CDR3 sequence is CASSPLGVSQPQHF. The DNA for the CDR3 is TGTGCCAGCAGCCCCCTAGGGGTAAGTCAGCCCCAGCATTTT.

V gene TRBV6-6 combines with J gene TRBJ2-7; the D is unclear. The CDR3 loop spans 11 amino acids. The V end lost 2 bases, the J end lost 5 bases, and 4 bases lay between the germline ends. The V gene's germline CDR1 is MNHNY and CDR2 SVGAGI (reference sequence). CDR3 bases: TGTGCCAGCAGTTACAGCCACGAGCAGTACTTC. Translation gives CASSYSHEQYF.

The chain has TRBV14 and TRBJ1-3; no clear D. There are 16 residues in the CDR3. V was pared by 4 bases and J by 4 bases, with 17 bases between. Per germline, CDR1 SGHDN and CDR2 FVKESK. The CDR3 loop reads CASSPDPRRVGNTIYF. CDR3 DNA sequence: TGTGCCAGCAGCCCTGACCCACGGAGGGTCGGAAACACCATATATTTT.

J is TRBJ2-7 and V is TRBV30; the D is unclear. From germline, CDR1 is GTSNPN and CDR2 SVGIG (reference sequence). The CDR3 contains 13 residues. Trimming shortened V by 0 bases and J by 9 bases, and 15 bases separated the two germline ends. The CDR3 loop reads CAWSVGLSDWQYF. The CDR3 coding sequence is TGTGCCTGGAGTGTAGGTCTTTCCGACTGGCAGTACTTC.

This sequence joins TRBV27 and TRBJ1-6; TRBD1 matches at 8 bases. The CDR3 contains 15 residues. Germline V gene data show CDR1 as MNHEY and CDR2 as SMNVEV (reference sequence). V was pared by 4 bases and J by 4 bases, with 3 bases of the junction left unmatched. As DNA, the CDR3 is TGTGCCAGCAGTTCGGGACAGGCGTATAATTCACCCCTCCACTTT. Its translation is CASSSGQAYNSPLHF.

This chain uses TRBV18 with TRBJ2-7, with TRBD2 matching over 14 bases. The CDR3 spans 16 residues. Germline trimming cut 0 bases from V and 3 bases from J; bases unmatched to any gene: 1. Germline CDR1 is KGHSH and CDR2 is LQKENI. In DNA form, the CDR3 reads TGTGCCAGCTCACCACCAGGACTAGCGGGGGGCTACGAGCAGTACTTC. Translated: CASSPPGLAGGYEQYF.

The chain employs TRBV7-2 and TRBJ2-7, with 11 bases aligning to TRBD2. The germline V gene has CDR1 SGHTA and CDR2 FQGNSA. The CDR3 contains 15 residues. V dropped 1 base and J dropped 5; count of bases not matched to a gene: 4. The CDR3 reads CASSLVAGGPHEQYF. DNA for the CDR3: TGTGCCAGCAGCTTAGTAGCGGGGGGGCCCCACGAGCAGTACTTC.

The count of this clone is one. Here the CDR3 DNA reads TGTGCCAGCAAGAGAGCGGGGAGTTACACCGGGGAGCTGTTTTTT. This translates into CASKRAGSYTGELFF. V gene TRBV7-6 combines with J gene TRBJ2-2; 7 bases line up with TRBD2. Germline values: CDR1 SGHVS, CDR2 FNYEAQ. Unmatched junction bases numbered 8, after V lost 7 bases and J lost 3 bases. The CDR3 length is 15 residues.

The chain employs TRBV30 and TRBJ1-2; D gene uncertain. The CDR3 length is 13 residues. The V end lost 0 bases, the J end lost 12 bases, and 17 bases lay between the germline ends. Germline lookup yields CDR1 GTSNPN and CDR2 SVGIG (reference sequence). CDR3 in DNA: TGTGCCTGGAGTGTAGAGGCCAGGACTCCGCACACCTTC. Translation: CAWSVEARTPHTF. Filled out from reference TRBV30 and TRBJ1-2, the complete variable domain reads SQTIHQWPATLVQPVGSPLSLECTVEGTSNPNLYWYRQAAGRGLQLLFYSVGIGQISSEVPQNLSASRPQDRQFILSSKKLLLSDSGFYLCAWSVEARTPHTFGSGTRLTVV.

The genes are TRBV5-4 and TRBJ2-5; unclear D gene. The CDR3 has 11 residues. The V end was cut by 2 bases, the J end by 4 bases, with 3 bases between. Germline V gives CDR1 SGHNT, CDR2 YYREEE (reference sequence). CDR3 nucleotide sequence: TGTGCCAGCAGCTTCGGAGAGACCCAGTACTTC. The encoded protein is CASSFGETQYF.

DNA of the CDR3: TGTGCCAGCAGCTTGACAGGATATAATTCACCCCTCCACTTT. Encoded protein: CASSLTGYNSPLHF. The rearrangement uses TRBV5-6 and TRBJ1-6; possibly TRBD1 for D (5 bases). This CDR3 has 14 residues. From germline, CDR1 is SGHDT and CDR2 YYEEEE. Trimming removed 1 base from V and 4 bases from J, with 6 bases in between.

This rearrangement joins TRBV7-3 to TRBJ1-1; D gene ambiguous. Germline CDR1 and CDR2: SGHTA and FQGTGA. Trimming shortened V by 8 bases and J by 1 base, and 17 bases separated the two germline ends. The CDR3 is 15 residues long. DNA of the CDR3: TGTGCCAGCGCCCCGGATGGGCTTCCGAACACTGAAGCTTTCTTT. Its translation: CASAPDGLPNTEAFF.

The chain carries TRBV6-5 and TRBJ2-7, with a tentative D call TRBD1 (5 bases). CDR3 length: 11 residues. Germline V lookup: CDR1 MNHEY, CDR2 SVGAGI. The V and J ends lost 8 bases and 7 bases respectively, with 12 bases between them. This CDR3 reads CASLGPVEQYF. The CDR3 coding sequence is TGTGCCAGCCTGGGGCCGGTGGAGCAGTACTTC.

The rearrangement joins TRBV27 to TRBJ1-4; 9 bases align to TRBD1. This CDR3 comprises 14 residues. Trimming removed 5 bases from V and 7 bases from J; junction bases left unmatched: 5. CDR1 and CDR2 from the germline V gene are MNHEY and SMNVEV (reference sequence). The CDR3 DNA sequence: TGTGCCAGCAGTGGGACAGGGTTAGCTGAAAAACTGTTTTTT. It codes for CASSGTGLAEKLFF.

The chain recombines TRBV7-2 with TRBJ1-1; 8 bases map to TRBD1. CDR1 is SGHTA and CDR2 is FQGNSA in the germline V gene. V dropped 3 bases and J dropped 3; count of bases not matched to a gene: 6. The CDR3 runs to 15 residues. The CDR3 DNA reads as TGTGCCAGCAGCTTCTGGACAGGGAGGGACACTGAAGCTTTCTTT. Its protein product is CASSFWTGRDTEAFF.

The chain has TRBV20-1 and TRBJ1-1; no clear D gene. The germline V gene encodes CDR1 DFQATT and CDR2 SNEGSKA (reference sequence). The V end lost 5 bases, the J end lost 1 base, and 5 bases lay between the germline ends. This CDR3 has 11 residues. The CDR3, as DNA: TGCAGTGCTCCGAGGAACACTGAAGCTTTCTTT. This encodes CSAPRNTEAFF.